The T cell receptor beta chain under discussion was sequenced for a study of siplizumab effects on memory and regulatory T cells. Germline V gene lookup returns CDR1 SGHVS and CDR2 FQNEAQ. The CDR3 spans 14 residues. V was clipped by 6 bases and J by 6 bases; unmatched bases: 11. The method was immunoSEQ multiplex PCR; TCRdb's version includes in-frame clones alone and lacks a portion of them. The data hold tens of thousands of clones, with 75% to 95% observed a single time. Study results and caveats: Only a minority of proliferating CD4+ or CD8+ clones had an assignable naive or memory phenotype, with roughly 80-95% lacking one. Unstimulated subsets were the mapping target of only a minor fraction of alloreactive clones. Fewer alloreactive sequences mapped to unstimulated CD4+ memory cells under siplizumab. Naive T cells were seen as more diverse than memory cells and as major alloresponse contributors.

Notes on this clone: Its cognate antigen is unknown.

The sequenced sample consisted of CD8+ T cells sorted from blood. This clonotype originated in a human donor in good health. This chain links TRBV7-8 with TRBJ2-7; 7 bases align to TRBD1. The CDR3 DNA follows: TGTGCCAGCAGTCCGGGACAGCCGCTTCGCGAGCAGTACTTC. Encoded protein: CASSPGQPLREQYF.